Below are 16 T cell receptor beta chains sequenced from a single sample in a study of T-cell memory formation after mild COVID-19. One entry per CDR3 protein results from TCRdb running MiXCR on the 5' RACE reads. The sample lists 550,000 to 600,000 distinct CDR3 sequences; less than 25% were seen once. Material for sequencing was PBMCs or a T cell subset sorted from them (not recorded which). The receptors were gathered from an adult woman who had mild COVID-19 (a few samples of this study predate the infection). Cell type and time point are not known.

The J gene is TRBJ2-5, the V gene TRBV6-2 or TRBV6-3, with D unclear. From germline, CDR1 is MNHEY and CDR2 SVGEGT. This CDR3 spans 12 amino acids. Trimming left V 2 bases short and J 4 bases short, with 5 bases between. The CDR3 protein is CASSYPAETQYF. DNA for the CDR3: TGTGCCAGCAGTTACCCTGCAGAGACCCAGTACTTC.

Note on this clonotype: A clone one base away is much larger, so this may be a read error. This chain joins TRBV6-2 or TRBV6-3 and TRBJ1-1; no definite D call. The V gene lost 6 bases and the J gene lost 4 bases, with 6 bases spanning the gap. The CDR3 loop spans 11 amino acids. The germline CDR1 and CDR2 sequences are MNHEY and SVGEGT. CDR3 nucleotide sequence: TGTGCCAGCAGGGACGGCACTGAAGCTTTCTTT. Protein: CASRDGTEAFF.

This clonotype occurred a few times. This chain links TRBV5-1 with TRBJ2-7, with 8 bases lining up with TRBD2. CDR3 length: 14 amino acids. Trimming at V came to 1 base and at J to 5 bases, leaving 5 bases not matched to a gene. Per germline, CDR1 SGHRS and CDR2 YFSETQ. The CDR3 DNA reads as TGCGCCAGCAGCTTGAATCAAGCGGGAGACGAGCAGTACTTC. It encodes CASSLNQAGDEQYF.

The chain links TRBV20-1 to TRBJ2-7; TRBD2 aligns across 8 bases. CDR3 length: 17 residues. Germline V gene lookup returns CDR1 DFQATT and CDR2 SNEGSKA (reference sequence). The J segment lost 6 bases and the V segment lost 0 bases, leaving 16 bases of the junction unmatched. The CDR3 sequence is CSARDKERGSSMSEQYF. CDR3 DNA sequence: TGCAGTGCTAGAGATAAGGAGCGGGGGTCCTCAATGAGCGAGCAGTACTTC.

The chain is built from TRBV15 and TRBJ2-2, with a weak D call TRBD1 (6 bases). V was trimmed by 5 bases and J by 4 bases, leaving 17 bases between them. In germline, CDR1 is LNHNV, CDR2 YYDKDF (reference sequence). The CDR3 consists of 16 residues. The CDR3 loop is CATSGGQTPGTGELFF. The CDR3 DNA sequence: TGTGCCACCAGCGGAGGACAGACCCCGGGCACCGGGGAGCTGTTTTTT.

This rearrangement joins TRBV7-9 to TRBJ1-1; D is unresolved. The CDR3 spans 15 residues. Germline V gene sequence: CDR1 SEHNR, CDR2 FQNEAQ (reference sequence). V was pared by 2 bases and J by 1 base, with 11 bases between. The CDR3 sequence is CASSLMGGPNTEAFF. The CDR3 DNA sequence: TGTGCCAGCAGCTTAATGGGAGGGCCGAACACTGAAGCTTTCTTT. The full variable domain, rest sourced from reference TRBV7-9 and TRBJ1-1, is DTGVSQNPRHKITKRGQNVTFRCDPISEHNRLYWYRQTLGQGPEFLTYFQNEAQLEKSRLLSDRFSAERPKGSFSTLEIQRTEQGDSAMYLCASSLMGGPNTEAFFGQGTRLTVV.

This clonotype has just a few counts. V and J are TRBV29-1 and TRBJ1-1, with 9 bases aligning to TRBD1. V was pared by 2 bases and J by 11 bases, with 12 bases of the junction left unmatched. The CDR3 sequence is 14 residues long. Germline CDR1 reads SQVTM; CDR2 reads ANQGSEA. For the CDR3, the DNA is TGCAGCGTTGAAAGTCCTGGGACAGGGTGGAGGGCTTTCTTT. It yields the protein CSVESPGTGWRAFF. The full variable domain, completed using reference TRBV29-1 and TRBJ1-1, is SAVISQKPSRDICQRGTSLTIQCQVDSQVTMMFWYRQQPGQSLTLIATANQGSEATYESGFVIDKFPISRPNLTFSTLTVSNMSPEDSSIYLCSVESPGTGWRAFFGQGTRLTVV.

Here the CDR3 reads CASSLVGGASYNEQFF. For the CDR3, the DNA is TGTGCCAGCAGCTTAGTTGGGGGGGCCTCCTACAATGAGCAGTTCTTC. The V gene is TRBV11-2, the J gene TRBJ2-1; D is perhaps TRBD2 (7 bases). Germline-derived CDR1 and CDR2 are SGHAT and FQNNGV. With 1 base removed from V and 0 bases from J, the gap between germline ends came to 10 bases. There are 16 residues in the CDR3.

This clonotype was observed a few times. J is TRBJ1-1 and V is TRBV6-1, with 11 positions matching TRBD1. The germline V gene encodes CDR1 MNHNS and CDR2 SASEGT. The CDR3 loop spans 12 amino acids. The V segment lost 7 bases and the J segment 9 bases; nucleotides outside the gene matches: 4. The chain's CDR3 is CASTKDRGQAFF. In DNA, the CDR3 is TGTGCCAGCACCAAGGACAGGGGGCAAGCTTTCTTT.

V usage is TRBV5-1 and J usage is TRBJ2-1; TRBD1 matches 7 bases. Germline V gene sequence: CDR1 SGHRS, CDR2 YFSETQ. The CDR3 consists of 13 residues. Trimming removed 7 bases from V and 7 bases from J; junction bases left unmatched: 8. The CDR3 region has the DNA TGCGCCAGCGCCTCGACAGGGTATAATGAGCAGTTCTTC. This encodes CASASTGYNEQFF.

The genes are TRBV6-6 and TRBJ1-1; no reliable D call. The CDR3 loop spans 15 amino acids. V dropped 8 bases and J dropped 1 base, with 17 bases sitting between them. The germline CDR1 and CDR2 sequences are MNHNY and SVGAGI (reference sequence). The CDR3 DNA reads as TGTGCCAGCCAGTCGTATAGGTTCGGGAACACTGAAGCTTTCTTT. It translates to CASQSYRFGNTEAFF.

This clonotype was observed a few times. The chain carries TRBV24-1 and TRBJ2-5; a possible D gene is TRBD1 (6 bases). This CDR3 contains 15 residues. Trimming pared 5 bases from V and 0 bases from J, leaving 12 bases between. Germline assignment: CDR1 KGHDR and CDR2 SFDVKD. CDR3 sequence reads: CATSGWDTDQETQYF. The CDR3 DNA reads TGTGCCACCAGTGGTTGGGACACCGACCAAGAGACCCAGTACTTC.

The rearrangement uses TRBV7-9 and TRBJ2-1; 9 bases agree with TRBD2. Germline V gene lookup returns CDR1 SEHNR and CDR2 FQNEAQ (reference sequence). This CDR3 has 16 residues. J lost 4 bases, V lost 8 bases, and 12 bases had no gene match. CDR3 amino acids: CASDYSGGNNYNEQFF. The CDR3 bases are TGTGCCAGCGACTATAGCGGGGGAAATAATTACAATGAGCAGTTCTTC.

V usage is TRBV12-3 or TRBV12-4 and J usage is TRBJ2-7; TRBD2 matches 9 bases. The ends lost 7 bases at V and 6 bases at J; junction bases unmatched: 10. The CDR3 runs to 14 residues. CDR3 coding DNA: TGTGCCAGCACACCTTTAGCGGGAGTTAGCGAGCAGTACTTC. Translated, it gives CASTPLAGVSEQYF.

This clonotype appeared a few times. The DNA for the CDR3 is TGTGCCAGCAGCGTTAGCGGGAGTTTTTCAGATACGCAGTATTTT. It yields the protein CASSVSGSFSDTQYF. The V and J genes are TRBV11-3 and TRBJ2-3, with TRBD2 matching 9 bases. V dropped 5 bases and J dropped 4; count of bases not matched to a gene: 7. The CDR3 is made up of 15 amino acids. The germline gives CDR1 SGHNT, CDR2 YENEEA. Full variable domain (remainder filled in from reference TRBV11-3 and TRBJ2-3): EAGVVQSPRYKIIEKKQPVAFWCNPISGHNTLYWYLQNLGQGPELLIRYENEEAVDDSQLPKDRFSAERLKGVDSTLKIQPAELGDSAVYLCASSVSGSFSDTQYFGPGTRLTVL.

The chain uses TRBV25-1 and TRBJ1-1, with D perhaps TRBD1 (6 bases). From germline, CDR1 is MGHDK and CDR2 SYGVNS. Trimming removed 6 bases from V and 4 bases from J, with 18 bases in between. The CDR3 contains 15 residues. CDR3 region: CASRGTTVRGTEAFF. Written as DNA, the CDR3 is TGTGCCAGCAGGGGGACAACCGTCCGGGGCACTGAAGCTTTCTTT. The complete variable domain, with remaining parts taken from reference TRBV25-1 and TRBJ1-1, reads EADIYQTPRYLVIGTGKKITLECSQTMGHDKMYWYQQDPGMELHLIHYSYGVNSTEKGDLSSESTVSRIRTEHFPLTLESARPSHTSQYLCASRGTTVRGTEAFFGQGTRLTVV.